This T cell receptor (beta chain) was recovered during a study of radiation and T cells in renal cell carcinoma. Overall study: Nephrectomy followed 15 Gy stereotactic body radiation by 4 weeks. Whole-study findings and limits: Baseline intratumoral clonotype presence is unknown without pretreatment biopsies. Top tumor clonotypes rose in blood 2 weeks post-radiation, then contracted.

As for this clone: Its matching antigen is unknown.

Sequencing used immunoSEQ multiplex PCR; TCRdb keeps in-frame clones, though not all of them. The sample includes 120,000 to 150,000 clones, over 65% of them seen just once. The time point here: baseline pretreatment blood. Treatment: 15 Gy SBRT to primary tumor, nephrectomy 4 weeks later. After SBRT, blood was collected at 2 and 4 weeks, plus baseline. CDR3 length: 15 residues. Germline loops: CDR1 MNHNS, CDR2 SASEGT. Trimming cost V 7 bases and J 3 bases, with 17 bases left between them. The sequence derives from a woman in her 50s with renal cell carcinoma. Material: blood, obtained from a patient whose treatment included radiotherapy and nephrectomy. The V call is TRBV6-1, the J call TRBJ2-3; D is possibly TRBD2 (7 bases). The CDR3 DNA follows: TGTGCCAGCATGTCCCAAGGGGGGGGGACAGATACGCAGTATTTT. This translates into CASMSQGGGTDTQYF.